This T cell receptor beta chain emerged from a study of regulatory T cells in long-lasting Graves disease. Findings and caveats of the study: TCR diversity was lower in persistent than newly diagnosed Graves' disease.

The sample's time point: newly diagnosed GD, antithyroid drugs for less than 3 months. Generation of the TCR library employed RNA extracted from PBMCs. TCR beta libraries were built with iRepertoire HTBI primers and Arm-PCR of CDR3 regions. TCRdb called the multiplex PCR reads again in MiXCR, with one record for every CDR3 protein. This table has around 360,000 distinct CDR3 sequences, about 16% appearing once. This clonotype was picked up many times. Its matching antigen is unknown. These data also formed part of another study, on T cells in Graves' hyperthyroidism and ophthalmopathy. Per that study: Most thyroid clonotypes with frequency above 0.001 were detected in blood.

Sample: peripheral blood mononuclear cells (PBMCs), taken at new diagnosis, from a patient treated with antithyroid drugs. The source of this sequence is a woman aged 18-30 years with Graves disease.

The CDR3 protein is CASRRGQSTGELFF. As DNA, the CDR3 is TGTGCCAGCAGACGGGGACAGAGCACCGGGGAGCTGTTTTTT. V usage is TRBV7-8 and J usage is TRBJ2-2; 7 bases match TRBD1. Per germline, CDR1 SGHVS and CDR2 FQNEAQ. The CDR3 runs 14 residues. Losses at the gene ends were 6 bases for V and 4 bases for J; bases not matched to a gene: 5.